The rows below give T cell receptor beta chains drawn from one sample of a study of cytomegalovirus exposure and HLA in healthy donors. Sequenced by immunoSEQ multiplex PCR; TCRdb stores in-frame clones only, minus some. The data hold 130,000 or so clones, with around 72% observed a single time. Source material: PBMCs. These receptors all stem from a woman aged 18-35 years in good health and CMV-seronegative. Each CDR3 is given with its conserved first and last residue. The order of the fields is J gene, V gene, CDR3 length, D gene, clone size, CDR3 DNA, CDR3 protein. D genes are given only for firm matches. Only some rows state a clone size, as once, few, many or a class for expanded clones.

>TRBJ1-1|TRBV5-6|15|-|-
TGTGCCAGCAGTTCCGAGAGGCGGGCGAACACTGAAGCTTTCTTT
CASSSERRANTEAFF
>TRBJ2-3|TRBV18|15|-|-
TGTGCCAGCTCACCCACTCCCATTAGCACAGATACGCAGTATTTT
CASSPTPISTDTQYF
>TRBJ1-1|TRBV5-1|14|TRBD1|once
TGCGCCAGCAGCCACGGGACAGGGGACACTGAAGCTTTCTTT
CASSHGTGDTEAFF
>TRBJ2-7|TRBV2|13|TRBD2|once
TGTGCCAGCATGATCGGAGCGGGGTACGAGCAGTACTTC
CASMIGAGYEQYF
>TRBJ1-1|TRBV27|16|-|-
TGTGCCAGCAGTCCCTTTACGGGGGGCGGCAACACTGAAGCTTTCTTT
CASSPFTGGGNTEAFF
>TRBJ1-1|TRBV30|11|-|-
TGTGCCTATGAGCGGGTCAGGGAAGCTTTCTTT
CAYERVREAFF
>TRBJ2-3|TRBV30|13|-|-
TGTGCCTGGAGCATGGCTGGCACAGATACGCAGTATTTT
CAWSMAGTDTQYF
>TRBJ2-1|TRBV12-5|17|TRBD1|-
TGTGCTAGTGGTTTCTGGGGCCAGGGGGCCCATTTCAATGAGCAGTTCTTC
CASGFWGQGAHFNEQFF
>TRBJ2-3|TRBV30|12|-|-
TGTGCCTGGGGCCCCCCCACAGATACGCAGTATTTT
CAWGPPTDTQYF
>TRBJ2-7|TRBV4-2|14|-|-
TGTGCCAGCAGCCGTCAAGGCGGGGAATACGAGCAGTACTTC
CASSRQGGEYEQYF
>TRBJ1-1|TRBV30|12|-|-
TGTGCCTGGAACTTGAGGGACACTGAAGCTTTCTTT
CAWNLRDTEAFF
>TRBJ2-7|TRBV10-2|14|TRBD2|-
TGCGCCAGCAGCAGTAGCGGGAGGACCTACGAGCAGTACTTC
CASSSSGRTYEQYF
>TRBJ1-1|TRBV19|13|TRBD1|-
TGTGCCAGTAGTAAGACAGGGAGCACTGAAGCTTTCTTT
CASSKTGSTEAFF
>TRBJ2-1|TRBV5-4|15|TRBD2|-
TGTGCCTCCCACCTTAGCGGGGCCCTTTTTAATGAGCAGTTCTTC
CASHLSGALFNEQFF
>TRBJ2-1|TRBV5-4|15|-|-
TGTGCCAGCAGTTCTAGGCGTGGCGACTCCCATGAGCAGTTCTTC
CASSSRRGDSHEQFF
>TRBJ2-1|TRBV19|17|-|-
TGTGCCAGTAGTATCTCCCTGACAGGAGGCTCCTACAATGAGCAGTTCTTC
CASSISLTGGSYNEQFF
>TRBJ1-1|TRBV18|14|-|-
TGTGCCAGCTCACCAAGTACATTGAACACTGAAGCTTTCTTT
CASSPSTLNTEAFF
>TRBJ2-2|TRBV19|17|TRBD1|-
TGTGCCAGTAGTATAGGTATCGGACAGGGGATCACCGGGGAGCTGTTTTTT
CASSIGIGQGITGELFF
>TRBJ2-5|TRBV5-1|14|-|-
TGCGCCAGCAGCTTCCCTAAAGAGCAAGAGACCCAGTACTTC
CASSFPKEQETQYF
>TRBJ2-7|TRBV6-1|13|TRBD1|-
TGTGCCAGCAGGGCGACAGGGGAGTACGAGCAGTACTTC
CASRATGEYEQYF